These T cell receptor beta chains were read from a single sample in a study of cytomegalovirus exposure and HLA in healthy donors. TCRdb's copy holds only in-frame clones and misses some; the assay was immunoSEQ multiplex PCR. In the table there are around 150,000 clones, about 63% of which are singletons. The specimen sequenced was PBMCs. These receptors came from a woman in her 40s in good health and CMV-seropositive. Each CDR3 is given with its conserved first and last residue. D genes are given only for firm matches. Not every row has a clone size; where given, it reads once, few, many or a size class.

abundance,v_gene,j_gene,d_gene,CDR3aa,CDR3nt
.,TRBV19,TRBJ1-5,TRBD1,CASSPTGGTSNQPQHF,TGTGCCAGTTCGCCGACAGGGGGGACGAGCAATCAGCCCCAGCATTTT
.,TRBV7-2,TRBJ1-4,.,CASSLYAGEKLFF,TGTGCCAGCAGCTTATACGCGGGGGAAAAACTGTTTTTT
few,TRBV19,TRBJ2-5,.,CASSIQGGETQYF,TGTGCCAGTAGTATCCAGGGGGGCGAGACCCAGTACTTC
few,TRBV7-2,TRBJ2-7,TRBD1,CASSELTGATYYEQYF,TGTGCCAGCAGCGAGTTGACAGGGGCCACATACTACGAGCAGTACTTC
.,TRBV5-4,TRBJ1-5,.,CASSLDGGDNQPQHF,TGTGCCAGCAGCTTGGACGGGGGAGACAATCAGCCCCAGCATTTT
.,TRBV6-6,TRBJ1-2,TRBD1,CASSYSFGQGNGYTF,TGTGCCAGCAGTTACTCCTTCGGACAGGGGAACGGCTACACCTTC
.,TRBV13,TRBJ2-2,.,CARGAGTGELFF,TGTGCTCGCGGGGCCGGGACCGGGGAGCTGTTTTTT
.,TRBV6-5,TRBJ2-3,.,CASTPFGMDTQYF,TGTGCCAGCACCCCCTTCGGTATGGATACGCAGTATTTT
few,TRBV19,TRBJ2-3,.,CASSIPTGSLSTDTQYF,TGTGCCAGTAGTATACCCACAGGTTCGCTTAGCACAGATACGCAGTATTTT
.,TRBV7-6,TRBJ2-1,TRBD2,CASSQGLVSYNEQFF,TGTGCCAGCAGTCAAGGACTAGTCTCCTACAATGAGCAGTTCTTC
.,TRBV10-3,TRBJ2-3,.,CAISPGAGETDTQYF,TGTGCCATCAGCCCGGGGGCGGGGGAGACAGATACGCAGTATTTT
.,TRBV6-4,TRBJ2-1,TRBD2,CASSDSIRAGGRDEQFF,TGTGCCAGCAGTGACTCGATAAGAGCGGGAGGGCGCGATGAGCAGTTCTTC
.,TRBV9,TRBJ1-4,.,CASSAHHSTNEKLFF,TGTGCCAGCAGCGCCCACCACTCAACTAATGAAAAACTGTTTTTT
.,TRBV7-6,TRBJ2-2,TRBD2,CASSLTASGRPNTGELFF,TGTGCCAGCAGCTTAACAGCTAGCGGGAGGCCGAACACCGGGGAGCTGTTTTTT
few,TRBV14,TRBJ1-5,.,CASSNTPRSNQPQHF,TGTGCCAGCAGCAATACGCCTCGGAGCAATCAGCCCCAGCATTTT
.,TRBV19,TRBJ1-4,TRBD1,CASSPSKGTGDEKLFF,TGTGCCAGTAGTCCCTCGAAGGGGACAGGGGATGAAAAACTGTTTTTT
few,TRBV4-1,TRBJ1-2,.,CASSRDSQSGYGYTF,TGCGCCAGCAGCCGAGACAGTCAAAGCGGCTATGGCTACACCTTC
.,TRBV7-9,TRBJ1-1,.,CASSFGQSLEAFF,TGTGCCAGCAGCTTTGGTCAGTCCCTCGAAGCTTTCTTT
few,TRBV6-1,TRBJ2-5,TRBD2,CASELAGETQYF,TGTGCCAGCGAACTAGCGGGAGAGACCCAGTACTTC
.,TRBV19,TRBJ1-4,.,CASSRQQVSGEKLFF,TGTGCCAGCTCAAGACAACAGGTTTCTGGTGAAAAACTGTTTTTT
.,TRBV25-1,TRBJ2-3,TRBD2,CASSEGVSGGPGGDTQYF,TGTGCCAGCAGTGAAGGGGTGTCGGGAGGGCCGGGGGGGGATACGCAGTATTTT
.,TRBV28,TRBJ1-5,.,CASSFVSNQPQHF,TGTGCCAGCAGTTTCGTTAGCAATCAGCCCCAGCATTTT
.,TRBV4-3,TRBJ1-6,TRBD1,CASSQDTGTGGYNSPLHF,TGCGCCAGCAGCCAAGATACAGGGACAGGCGGGTACAATTCACCCCTCCACTTT
.,TRBV21-1,TRBJ2-5,.,CASSLGTSGETQYF,TGTGCCAGCAGCCTAGGGACTAGCGGGGAGACCCAGTACTTC
.,TRBV5-1,TRBJ2-3,.,CASSLGAGEFTDTQYF,TGCGCCAGCAGCTTGGGGGCAGGGGAATTCACAGATACGCAGTATTTT
.,TRBV15,TRBJ1-5,.,CATSRGQSNQPQHF,TGTGCCACCAGCAGAGGTCAGAGCAATCAGCCCCAGCATTTT
few,TRBV7-9,TRBJ2-7,TRBD1,CASSDRRQGRSYEQYF,TGTGCCAGCAGCGACCGAAGACAGGGCCGCTCCTACGAGCAGTACTTC
.,TRBV27,TRBJ2-7,.,CASSLSSDSSYEQYF,TGTGCCAGCAGTTTATCAAGCGACAGCTCCTACGAGCAGTACTTC
.,TRBV6-1,TRBJ2-1,TRBD2,CASSAALAGGFSYNEQFF,TGTGCCAGCAGTGCCGCTCTAGCGGGGGGGTTTTCCTACAATGAGCAGTTCTTC
few,TRBV7-9,TRBJ1-2,TRBD1,CASSYLQGDYGYTF,TGTGCCAGCAGCTACTTACAGGGGGACTATGGCTACACCTTC
few,TRBV28,TRBJ1-1,TRBD1,CASSLGQGLTAEAFF,TGTGCCAGCAGTTTAGGACAGGGACTAACGGCTGAAGCTTTCTTT
few,TRBV6-6,TRBJ1-2,.,CASRAGQTGGYTF,TGTGCCAGCAGGGCCGGACAGACGGGAGGCTACACCTTC
.,TRBV28,TRBJ2-2,.,CASSPLGGELFF,TGTGCCAGCAGTCCTCTCGGCGGGGAGCTGTTTTTT
.,TRBV19,TRBJ2-1,TRBD1,CASSIRGTGEQFF,TGTGCCAGTAGTATAAGAGGGACAGGGGAGCAGTTCTTC
.,TRBV28,TRBJ2-7,TRBD2,CASSLVQRGVSSYEQYF,TGTGCCAGCAGTTTGGTCCAGCGGGGCGTCAGCTCCTACGAGCAGTACTTC
.,TRBV28,TRBJ2-7,TRBD2,CASSLSSGNPYEQYF,TGTGCCAGCAGTTTATCTAGCGGGAATCCCTACGAGCAGTACTTC
.,TRBV9,TRBJ1-5,.,CASSVGQDSNQPQHF,TGTGCCAGCAGCGTAGGGCAGGATAGCAATCAGCCCCAGCATTTT
.,TRBV19,TRBJ1-6,TRBD1,CASSPTGHLSPLHF,TGTGCCAGTAGTCCGACAGGGCACCTTTCACCCCTCCACTTT
.,TRBV7-2,TRBJ1-2,TRBD1,CASSLFQGEMYGYTF,TGTGCCAGCAGCTTATTCCAGGGGGAAATGTATGGCTACACCTTC
.,TRBV28,TRBJ2-7,.,CASSSGTDPYGGEQYF,TGTGCCAGCAGCTCCGGAACTGACCCTTACGGGGGAGAGCAGTACTTC
.,TRBV7-7,TRBJ1-1,TRBD1,CASSWTGRNTEAFF,TGTGCTAGCAGCTGGACAGGGCGGAACACTGAAGCTTTCTTT
once,TRBV28,TRBJ2-7,.,CASSEGGDGSYEQYF,TGTGCCAGCAGTGAGGGGGGGGACGGATCCTACGAGCAGTACTTC
.,TRBV7-2,TRBJ2-1,.,CASSLGWSSYNEQFF,TGTGCCAGCAGCTTAGGTTGGAGCTCCTACAATGAGCAGTTCTTC
.,TRBV5-4,TRBJ2-7,.,CASSLPRGEQYF,TGTGCCAGCAGCTTGCCGAGGGGGGAGCAGTACTTC
few,TRBV7-2,TRBJ1-2,.,CASSFRGPNGYTF,TGTGCCAGCAGCTTCCGAGGGCCGAATGGCTACACCTTC
.,TRBV7-2,TRBJ2-1,TRBD2,CASSSRASGKLRDEQFF,TGTGCCAGCAGCTCACGGGCTAGCGGGAAACTGAGGGATGAGCAGTTCTTC
.,TRBV10-1,TRBJ1-2,TRBD1,CASSETSGQGAGYTF,TGCGCCAGCAGTGAGACGTCGGGACAGGGGGCCGGCTACACCTTC
.,TRBV29-1,TRBJ1-5,.,CSVETGGTNQPQHF,TGCAGCGTTGAAACGGGGGGGACCAACCAGCCCCAGCATTTT
.,TRBV7-9,TRBJ1-2,.,CASSLAGSTETYYGYTF,TGTGCCAGCAGCTTAGCGGGCAGTACCGAAACTTATTATGGCTACACCTTC
.,TRBV5-6,TRBJ1-2,TRBD1,CASSLNRGYGYTF,TGTGCCAGCAGCTTGAACAGGGGCTATGGCTACACCTTC
.,TRBV29-1,TRBJ1-1,.,CSVEDLGADTEAFF,TGCAGCGTTGAAGATCTGGGGGCCGACACTGAAGCTTTCTTT
.,TRBV28,TRBJ1-2,TRBD1,CASSYFRDRPTYGYTF,TGTGCCAGCAGTTACTTCCGGGACAGGCCTACATATGGCTACACCTTC
.,TRBV5-1,TRBJ1-5,.,CASSLVAGNQPQHF,TGCGCCAGCAGCTTGGTGGCAGGCAATCAGCCCCAGCATTTT